This T cell receptor (beta chain) comes out of a study of identical twins. Points on this clonotype: As yet, its antigen is unknown.

Germline CDR1 is SNHLY and CDR2 is FYNNEI. The CDR3 contains 15 residues. Trimming took 6 bases from V and 6 from J, leaving 21 bases between them. Findings of the study overall: Out-of-frame beta chain sequences displayed weaker excess sharing between twins. Cord blood beta clonotypes present at high abundance carried fewer insertions; no such pattern appeared in memory repertoires.

The cDNA had a unique molecular identifier and a template-switch universal primer site. From the 5' RACE reads, TCRdb called clonotypes with MiXCR, one entry per CDR3 protein. Seen here are 210,000 or so distinct CDR3 sequences, 6.5% to 8.5% observed once, and the top ten hold about 2%. This same sample was also taken into another study, of yellow fever vaccine responses in identical twins.

The TCR originated in a woman between 18 and 30 years old in good health. The sample comprised memory (CD45RO+) T cells sorted from blood. The J gene is TRBJ2-7, the V gene TRBV2; no definite D call. The CDR3 loop reads CASRAAGQADPEQYF. CDR3 nucleotide sequence: TGTGCCAGCAGGGCCGCCGGTCAAGCCGATCCCGAGCAGTACTTC.